The sequence of this T cell receptor (beta chain) was determined in a study of T cells in Graves' hyperthyroidism and ophthalmopathy. CDR3 size: 12 residues. The germline gives CDR1 GTSNPN, CDR2 SVGIG (reference sequence). V lost 0 bases, J lost 4 bases, and 4 bases lay in between. Comment on this clonotype: Its target is not known.

Study findings and constraints: Model-based prediction identified ophthalmopathy a median around seven months prior to its onset. Within blood appeared most thyroid clonotypes that had expanded above 0.001.

TCR beta CDR3 regions were amplified from RNA transcripts. Carried out on the TCR CDR3, a first-round RT-PCR used the HTBI primer set. One entry per CDR3 protein results from TCRdb running MiXCR on the multiplex PCR reads. The table lists about 710,000 distinct CDR3 sequences, less than 20% of them singletons. When ophthalmopathy did not progress within 18 months, Graves' hyperthyroidism was considered stable. The chain has TRBV30 and TRBJ1-3, with D unclear. The clonotype was recovered from a man aged 18 to 35 with Graves' hyperthyroidism. Sequenced material: blood. The CDR3, as DNA: TGTGCCTGGAGTGTACTAGGAAACACCATATATTTT. Its translation is CAWSVLGNTIYF. The full variable domain, its missing parts supplied by reference TRBV30 and TRBJ1-3, is SQTIHQWPATLVQPVGSPLSLECTVEGTSNPNLYWYRQAAGRGLQLLFYSVGIGQISSEVPQNLSASRPQDRQFILSSKKLLLSDSGFYLCAWSVLGNTIYFGEGSWLTVV.